Listed below are T cell receptor beta chains from one sample, sequenced in a study of shared clonotypes between healthy human individuals. Libraries were prepared by immunoSEQ multiplex PCR; TCRdb keeps only in-frame clonotypes and omits some of them. The sample has millions of clones; more than 90% are singletons. The sample consisted of naive CD4+ T cells sorted from blood. The receptor set was obtained from a man aged 18-30 years in good health. Each CDR3 is given with its conserved first and last residue. A D gene is named only where the DNA matches it firmly. Not all rows give a size; the values are once, few, many and, for expanded clones, a class.

clone_size: -
v_call: TRBV6-1
d_call: -
j_call: TRBJ2-2
cdr3_aa: CASSEMWSGASTGELFF

clone_size: once
v_call: TRBV25-1
d_call: TRBD1
j_call: TRBJ1-2
cdr3_aa: CASSDLDRADGYTF

clone_size: -
v_call: TRBV18
d_call: -
j_call: TRBJ2-7
cdr3_aa: CASSAQGLTGYF

clone_size: -
v_call: TRBV5-8
d_call: -
j_call: TRBJ1-2
cdr3_aa: CASSLASLGESGYTF

clone_size: -
v_call: TRBV21-1
d_call: -
j_call: TRBJ2-7
cdr3_aa: CASSSRVGQVPYEQYF

clone_size: -
v_call: TRBV7-9
d_call: -
j_call: TRBJ1-1
cdr3_aa: CASSFQTRTDGAFF

clone_size: -
v_call: TRBV29-1
d_call: TRBD2
j_call: TRBJ2-7
cdr3_aa: CSVEEGTIRSEQYF

clone_size: -
v_call: TRBV5-4
d_call: TRBD1
j_call: TRBJ2-7
cdr3_aa: CASSLAGQGAHEQYF

clone_size: -
v_call: TRBV19
d_call: TRBD2
j_call: TRBJ2-7
cdr3_aa: CASSIYGLAVSSVYEQYF

clone_size: -
v_call: TRBV30
d_call: -
j_call: TRBJ2-2
cdr3_aa: CACLGQENTGELFF

clone_size: -
v_call: TRBV7-9
d_call: -
j_call: TRBJ2-3
cdr3_aa: CASSSLGTDTQYF

clone_size: -
v_call: TRBV28
d_call: TRBD1
j_call: TRBJ1-6
cdr3_aa: CASSTPGQGQGSPLHF

clone_size: -
v_call: TRBV7-9
d_call: TRBD2
j_call: TRBJ2-1
cdr3_aa: CASSRGTSGTYNEQFF

clone_size: -
v_call: TRBV30
d_call: -
j_call: TRBJ2-3
cdr3_aa: CAWSAKDTQYF

clone_size: -
v_call: TRBV18
d_call: -
j_call: TRBJ1-1
cdr3_aa: CASSPLDSRFNEAFF

clone_size: -
v_call: TRBV6-5
d_call: TRBD1
j_call: TRBJ2-2
cdr3_aa: CASSFRDRSNTGELFF

clone_size: -
v_call: TRBV14
d_call: -
j_call: TRBJ2-6
cdr3_aa: CASRLGPGGANVLTF

clone_size: -
v_call: TRBV6-6
d_call: TRBD1
j_call: TRBJ1-5
cdr3_aa: CASSTEDRGDQPQHF

clone_size: -
v_call: TRBV6-5
d_call: -
j_call: TRBJ2-2
cdr3_aa: CASSYSGILTGELFF

clone_size: -
v_call: TRBV6-6
d_call: -
j_call: TRBJ1-5
cdr3_aa: CASSSYPSSNQPQHF

clone_size: -
v_call: TRBV5-1
d_call: TRBD2
j_call: TRBJ2-1
cdr3_aa: CASSLGLAGGLSYNEQFF

clone_size: -
v_call: TRBV9
d_call: -
j_call: TRBJ1-4
cdr3_aa: CASSVDLLPPSTNEKLFF

clone_size: -
v_call: TRBV10-1
d_call: -
j_call: TRBJ2-1
cdr3_aa: CASSESGGSYNEQFF

clone_size: few
v_call: TRBV30
d_call: -
j_call: TRBJ1-5
cdr3_aa: CAWSSPSAQPQHF

clone_size: -
v_call: TRBV5-6
d_call: TRBD1
j_call: TRBJ1-4
cdr3_aa: CASSLGTYRGLNEKLFF

clone_size: -
v_call: TRBV13
d_call: -
j_call: TRBJ2-7
cdr3_aa: CASSFHGELRYEQYF

clone_size: -
v_call: TRBV6-6
d_call: -
j_call: TRBJ2-5
cdr3_aa: CASSSTSETQYF

clone_size: -
v_call: TRBV7-2
d_call: TRBD1
j_call: TRBJ1-6
cdr3_aa: CASSHFPGQGGSPLHF

clone_size: -
v_call: TRBV30
d_call: -
j_call: TRBJ2-5
cdr3_aa: CAWSLAGRETQYF

clone_size: -
v_call: TRBV6-6
d_call: -
j_call: TRBJ1-1
cdr3_aa: CASSYESGRSTEAFF

clone_size: -
v_call: TRBV7-8
d_call: TRBD2
j_call: TRBJ2-1
cdr3_aa: CASSPELAGGPSGYNEQFF

clone_size: few
v_call: TRBV10-3
d_call: -
j_call: TRBJ1-5
cdr3_aa: CAISEGGVNQPQHF

clone_size: -
v_call: TRBV11-2
d_call: -
j_call: TRBJ1-5
cdr3_aa: CASSFSDNQPQHF

clone_size: -
v_call: TRBV7-2
d_call: -
j_call: TRBJ1-5
cdr3_aa: CASSFGSNQPQHF

clone_size: -
v_call: TRBV5-4
d_call: -
j_call: TRBJ2-2
cdr3_aa: CASSLRGLTGGELFF

clone_size: once
v_call: TRBV5-1
d_call: -
j_call: TRBJ2-5
cdr3_aa: CASSLGGSKETQYF

clone_size: -
v_call: TRBV10-3
d_call: TRBD1
j_call: TRBJ2-7
cdr3_aa: CAISESTGSYEQYF

clone_size: -
v_call: TRBV5-1
d_call: TRBD2
j_call: TRBJ2-7
cdr3_aa: CASSPGLAGGEQYF

clone_size: -
v_call: TRBV2
d_call: -
j_call: TRBJ2-3
cdr3_aa: CASSEALVGYF

clone_size: -
v_call: TRBV5-1
d_call: -
j_call: TRBJ2-7
cdr3_aa: CASSSTGSGEQYF